Here is one T cell receptor (beta chain) with its context. The entry originates in a study of blood T cell repertoires in COVID-19. Study in general: Whether acute or convalescent, the COVID-19 samples came from the United States, Italy and Spain. Sample material is recorded as cDNA or gDNA derived from T cells, B-cell-depleted T cells, or PBMCs.

The CDR3 has 15 residues. Trimming cost V 6 bases and J 0 bases, with 18 bases left between them. The germline CDR1 and CDR2 sequences are SQVTM and ANQGSEA. Per the original data handling: Amplified reference gene primers provided the basis for estimating nucleated cell counts. The assay was immunoSEQ multiplex PCR, and TCRdb's table has in-frame clones only and misses some. Clone size and V and J calls were adopted from that table, with D and trimming inferred from the DNA. The sample records 120,000 to 150,000 clones, 84% being singletons. The sequencing input was peripheral blood. This chain links TRBV29-1 with TRBJ2-7, with D possibly TRBD2 on 6 matching bases. This clonotype was obtained from a human donor in a cohort sampled during active COVID-19. This CDR3 is CSVAYRDSYSYEQYV. Written as DNA, the CDR3 is TGCAGCGTCGCCTACCGGGACTCCTACTCCTACGAGCAGTACGTC.